This T cell receptor beta chain was recorded in a study of T cell responses to AZD1222 COVID-19 vaccine listed by TCRdb under 2021. Regarding the research as a whole: A total of 230 to 250 trial participants underwent TCR sequencing, of whom 207 received two doses of AZD1222 and roughly 25 received two doses of the MenACWY control vaccine. Trial participants were enrolled by age into 18-55, 56-69 and 70-plus year subgroups, with 148, 28 and 57 TCR-sequenced participants respectively.

Points on this clone: It has no known antigen specificity. No base qualities exist here, and no much larger clone lies one base off it.

Paper-wide results and their limitations: Conclusions about previously exposed vaccinees are limited, since just five to seven AZD1222 recipients were seropositive for SARS-CoV-2 at baseline. A significant rise in spike-specific TCR breadth and depth was observed after two AZD1222 doses relative to day 0 and relative to MenACWY recipients. The vaccine-associated CD4 TCRs covered the entire spike protein, and the dominant responses fell in regions 160-218 and 743-854. Epitopes outside the regions mutated in the B.1.351 and B.1.1.7 variants were reportedly recognized by nearly half of the unique spike-specific TCRs. The 56-69-year group was small, and its depth increase did not reach significance, likely because of low power. Because no day 14 peak-response samples were available, repertoires were characterized only after the peak T cell response. Participants were mostly white British and included more females than males, and it was suggested by the authors that clonal diversity may have been underestimated.

According to the study, the label for this sample's time point signals: about 28 days (+/-7) after the second vaccine dose. AZD1222 recipients given second doses at about 4 weeks or at about 12 weeks were pooled, since spike-specific TCR depth and breadth were not found to differ between the two schedules. The vaccinee samples were drawn from two UK trials, COV001 and COV002, one of which was a single-blind randomized controlled phase 2/3 trial testing AZD1222 (ChAdOx1 nCoV-19) in healthy adults. For TCRbeta chain sequencing, PBMC samples from trial participants were taken at day 0 and at day 28 after the second dose. V is shortened by 4 bases, J by 1 base, and the region joining them spans 11 bases. CDR1 and CDR2, per the germline V gene, are MDHEN and SYDVKM. From the cysteine up to the phenylalanine, the CDR3 has a length of 15 residues. Just the 45-base CDR3 DNA is kept, in frame starting at base 1.

The CDR3 regions of human TCRbeta chains were analyzed by immunosequencing. In the original analysis: TCRs in the repertoires were matched against a reference library of SARS-CoV-2-specific TCRs that had been generated with the MIRA antigen-specificity platform. Breadth was defined as the fraction of unique TCRs that were SARS-CoV-2-associated, and depth was defined as the fraction of total T cells that were SARS-CoV-2-associated. Using the MIRA data, every spike-specific TCR was mapped to the spike region that the TCR reacted to and assigned to either a CD4 or a CD8 class. Log10-transformed breadth and depth values were compared by one-way ANOVA with Sidak's multiple comparisons tests. Not all clones reach the TCRdb copy of this immuneACCESS table, which keeps in-frame sequences only. Checked studies attribute under half of the gap to unresolved V genes and leave the rest unexplained. The DNA gave D and trimming, while V, J and clone size come from that table. Recorded for this sample are about 82,000 clones; over 75% of them occurred a single time. About 17% of the sample rests with the top ten.

This material consisted of peripheral blood, taken 28 days after the second AZD1222 dose. The chain is encoded by TRBV28 joined to TRBJ1-5; D gene: possibly TRBD1, on 6 matching bases. This sequence was found in an adult who received the AZD1222 COVID-19 vaccine. In nucleotides, the sequence is TGTGCCAGCAGTTCATCCCAGGGGAGCAATCAGCCCCAGCATTTT. Protein translation: CASSSSQGSNQPQHF. The entire variable domain, with the stretches around the CDR3 drawn from the reference TRBV28 and TRBJ1-5 proteins, is DVKVTQSSRYLVKRTGEKVFLECVQDMDHENMFWYRQDPGLGLRLIYFSYDVKMKEKGDIPEGYSVSREKKERFSLILESASTNQTSMYLCASSSSQGSNQPQHFGDGTRLSIL.